These 21 T cell receptor beta chains originate from one sample sequenced in a study of spatial heterogeneity in lung cancer. Noted time point: sample taken at primary tumor resection. TCRdb reprocessed the 5' RACE reads via MiXCR and lists one record per CDR3 protein. The repertoire has 3,000 or so distinct CDR3 sequences, 15% to 20% of them found once; the top ten carry about 16%. This material consisted of normal lung tissue next to the tumor, taken at surgery. Receptors were obtained from a male donor with early-stage non-small cell lung cancer.

About this clonotype: The DNA is left out, because the CDR3 cannot be placed on it with certainty; the CDR3 is given as TCRdb lists it. The chain employs TRBV23-1 and TRBJ1-4; TRBD1, the table's D call, was not compared with the DNA. TRBV23-1 is an open reading frame whose function is uncertain. The CDR3 length equals 17 residues, ends included. The CDR3 reads CASSHWTGDQLMKNCFF.

V gene TRBV19 combines with J gene TRBJ1-3; no clear D. The CDR3 has 16 residues. Germline CDR1 is LNHDA and CDR2 is SQIVND (reference sequence). Trimming shortened V by 5 bases and J by 0 bases, and 14 bases separated the two germline ends. CDR3 sequence: CASSSLDPSSGNTIYF. The CDR3 bases are TGTGCCAGTAGTTCACTGGATCCGAGCTCTGGAAACACCATATATTTT. Full variable domain (outside the CDR3, taken from reference TRBV19 and TRBJ1-3): DGGITQSPKYLFRKEGQNVTLSCEQNLNHDAMYWYRQDPGQGLRLIYYSQIVNDFQKGDIAEGYSVSREKKESFPLTVTSAQKNPTAFYLCASSSLDPSSGNTIYFGEGSWLTVV.

This clonotype is medium-sized within its sample. The chain links TRBV5-1 to TRBJ2-4, with 12 bases that match TRBD2. Germline values: CDR1 SGHRS, CDR2 YFSETQ. J lost 1 base, V lost 4 bases, and 3 bases had no gene match. CDR3 length equals 16 residues. CDR3 sequence: CASSRGLAGAKNIQYF. CDR3 DNA: TGCGCCAGCAGCCGAGGACTAGCGGGGGCCAAAAACATTCAGTACTTC.

This clonotype counts as medium-sized. The chain couples TRBV5-5 to TRBJ2-5; TRBD2 agrees at 7 bases. The CDR3 extends over 15 amino acids. Unmatched junction bases numbered 4, after V lost 1 base and J lost 1 base. CDR1 is SGHKS, CDR2 YYEKEE, per germline (reference sequence). The CDR3 bases are TGTGCCAGCAGCTTGTATGTAGCGGGCCAAGAGACCCAGTACTTC. Translation gives CASSLYVAGQETQYF.

By proportion, this clonotype is medium-sized. The rearrangement links TRBV24-1 to TRBJ2-1; D is undetermined. The CDR3 spans 12 residues. The V end lost 3 bases, the J end lost 4 bases, and 3 bases lay between the germline ends. CDR1 is KGHDR and CDR2 is SFDVKD in the germline V gene. CDR3 amino acids: CATSDGYNEQFF. In DNA form, the CDR3 reads TGTGCCACCAGTGATGGATACAATGAGCAGTTCTTC.

This sequence joins TRBV4-1 and TRBJ2-7, with TRBD2 identical over 8 bases. This CDR3 comprises 15 residues. Germline V gene data show CDR1 as MGHRA and CDR2 as YSYEKL. With V trimmed by 1 base and J by 3 bases, 5 bases remained unmatched. CDR3 sequence reads: CASSQVSGGNYEQYF. The CDR3 DNA reads as TGCGCCAGCAGCCAAGTAAGCGGGGGTAACTACGAGCAGTACTTC.

By proportion, this clonotype is medium-sized. The chain uses TRBV7-6 and TRBJ1-6, with D possibly TRBD1 on 5 matching bases. The V end lost 1 base, the J end lost 5 bases, and 9 bases lay between the germline ends. Germline values: CDR1 SGHVS, CDR2 FNYEAQ. There are 15 residues in the CDR3. CDR3 residues: CASSLVQDHNSPLHF. CDR3 DNA sequence: TGTGCCAGCAGCTTAGTACAGGATCATAATTCACCCCTCCACTTT.

This clonotype is categorized as medium-sized (0.01 to 0.1%). V gene TRBV12-3 or TRBV12-4 combines with J gene TRBJ1-2; 7 bases fit TRBD1. Trimming took 5 bases from V and 10 from J; bases not matched to a gene: 10. The CDR3 has 13 amino acids. The CDR3 DNA reads as TGTGCCAGCAGTCCGACCCGGGACAGTTACTACACCTTC. Translation: CASSPTRDSYYTF.

This clonotype ranks as medium-sized. The rearrangement joins TRBV21-1 to TRBJ2-2; the DNA was not compared with TRBD2, the D call given in the table. TRBV21-1 is listed as a pseudogene. This CDR3 has 16 residues. This chain's CDR3 is CASSKGTAGNTGELFF. The DNA for the CDR3 is TGTGCCAGCAGCAAAGGAACAGCGGGGAACACCGGGGAGCTGTTTTTT.

Within the sample, this clonotype is medium-sized. One end of the junction fails to match germline, which may point to a read error. This chain uses TRBV7-3 with TRBJ2-1; 15 bases map to TRBD2. CDR3 length: 17 residues. Germline V gene data show CDR1 as SGHTA and CDR2 as FQGTGA. For the CDR3, the DNA is TGTGCCAGCAGCTTAAGCCCCGGGACTAGCGGGGGGTTACCCCCAGTCTTC. It encodes CASSLSPGTSGGLPPVF.

This chain joins TRBV14 and TRBJ2-1; D possibly corresponds to TRBD2 (6 bases). The germline V gene encodes CDR1 SGHDN and CDR2 FVKESK. Trimming took 7 bases from V and 4 from J, leaving 8 bases between them. The CDR3 is made up of 12 amino acids. CDR3 amino acids: CASKGRYNEQFF. CDR3 sequence (DNA): TGTGCCAGCAAGGGGAGGTACAATGAGCAGTTCTTC.

This clonotype was seen a few times. The chain couples TRBV10-1 to TRBJ1-5; D possibly corresponds to TRBD1 (6 bases). CDR3 length: 13 residues. Trimming shortened V by 9 bases and J by 3 bases, and 12 bases separated the two germline ends. Germline CDR1 WNHNN, CDR2 SYGVQD (reference sequence). This CDR3 is CASSRGHNQPQHF. The CDR3 DNA reads as TGCGCCAGTTCCAGGGGCCACAATCAGCCCCAGCATTTT.

This clonotype was detected only a few times. J is TRBJ1-6 and V is TRBV30, with D unclear. Germline V lookup: CDR1 GTSNPN, CDR2 SVGIG (reference sequence). The CDR3 is 11 residues long. Trimming removed 5 bases from V and 7 bases from J, with 6 bases in between. The CDR3 spells CAWGRNSPLHF. CDR3 nucleotides: TGTGCCTGGGGACGAAATTCACCCCTCCACTTT.

This clonotype has more than one count but fewer than ten. The rearrangement joins TRBV3-1 to TRBJ2-7; 8 nucleotides line up with TRBD2. After removal of 1 base from V and 2 bases from J, the junction contained 1 base not matched to a gene. This CDR3 has 14 amino acids. Germline CDR1 is LGHDT and CDR2 is YNNKEL (reference sequence). CDR3 loop: CASSQAAGAYEQYF. The CDR3 bases are TGTGCCAGCAGCCAAGCAGCGGGGGCCTACGAGCAGTACTTC.

This clonotype was recorded a few times. The chain has TRBV5-1 and TRBJ2-7; no clear D. This CDR3 region has 15 residues. Germline lookup yields CDR1 SGHRS and CDR2 YFSETQ. V dropped 0 bases and J dropped 4 bases, with 14 bases sitting between them. CDR3 sequence reads: CASSLEVVGWYEQYF. CDR3 coding DNA: TGCGCCAGCAGCTTGGAGGTAGTGGGCTGGTACGAGCAGTACTTC. Full variable domain (outside the CDR3, taken from reference TRBV5-1 and TRBJ2-7): KAGVTQTPRYLIKTRGQQVTLSCSPISGHRSVSWYQQTPGQGLQFLFEYFSETQRNKGNFPGRFSGRQFSNSRSEMNVSTLELGDSALYLCASSLEVVGWYEQYFGPGTRLTVT.

This clonotype came up a few times. The rearrangement links TRBV20-1 to TRBJ2-3; D not certain. Germline V gives CDR1 DFQATT, CDR2 SNEGSKA (reference sequence). The CDR3 covers 18 residues. V was cut by 3 bases and J by 4 bases, with 26 bases left in between. The CDR3 DNA reads TGCAGTGCTAGCTCTTCTGCGTCTGCTTCTTTGAGTGCAGATACGCAGTATTTT. Protein product: CSASSSASASLSADTQYF.

By share, this clonotype counts as medium-sized. The chain employs TRBV3-1 and TRBJ2-4; weak D call: TRBD2 (5 bases). CDR3 length equals 16 residues. The germline V and J ends were trimmed by 3 bases and 0 bases, with 12 bases remaining between them. Germline CDR1 and CDR2: LGHDT and YNNKEL (reference sequence). The CDR3 region has the DNA TGTGCCAGCAGCCACACGGGGAGTTTAGCCAAAAACATTCAGTACTTC. Protein: CASSHTGSLAKNIQYF.

V and J are TRBV7-8 and TRBJ2-7, with 10 bases lining up with TRBD1. The V gene's germline CDR1 is SGHVS and CDR2 FQNEAQ. Trimming cost V 5 bases and J 3 bases; bases outside gene matches: 4. This CDR3 has 14 residues. CDR3 region: CASSLGQGGYEQYF. CDR3 sequence (DNA): TGTGCCAGCAGCCTCGGACAGGGGGGCTACGAGCAGTACTTC.

This clonotype was detected a few times. The J gene is TRBJ2-7, the V gene TRBV28, with D uncertain. CDR3 length: 13 residues. The germline CDR1 and CDR2 sequences are MDHEN and SYDVKM. Trimming stripped 5 bases from V and 0 bases from J, with 8 bases between. CDR3 nucleotide sequence: TGTGCCAGCAGTCTTACGGGCTCCTACGAGCAGTACTTC. Its translation is CASSLTGSYEQYF.

This clonotype was seen just once. V gene TRBV19 combines with J gene TRBJ1-3; perhaps TRBD1 as D (6 bases). V was cut by 3 bases and J by 2 bases, with 8 bases left in between. This CDR3 is built from 14 residues. Germline V gene data show CDR1 as LNHDA and CDR2 as SQIVND (reference sequence). DNA for the CDR3: TGTGCCAGTAGTATGCGGGGGCCTGGAAACACCATATATTTT. Its protein product is CASSMRGPGNTIYF.

The rearrangement joins TRBV28 to TRBJ2-2, with no clear D. This CDR3 comprises 14 residues. Trimming removed 5 bases from V and 4 bases from J, with 11 bases in between. CDR1 and CDR2 from the germline V gene are MDHEN and SYDVKM. CDR3 in amino acids: CASSLEVTTGELFF. In nucleotides, the CDR3 is TGTGCCAGCAGTCTAGAGGTTACCACCGGGGAGCTGTTTTTT.